The 28 T cell receptor beta chains below were found in one sample sequenced in a study of T-cell reconstitution after alpha-beta-depleted transplantation in children. The TCRbeta library was prepared with unique molecular identifiers. TCRdb independently ran MiXCR on the PCR reads; one entry per CDR3 protein. The sample yields 640,000 or so distinct CDR3 sequences, 16% seen once. The material was PBMCs from the stem cell graft donor, obtained from the stem cell graft. The receptors here all came from a human donor who donated a stem cell graft to a child with acute myeloid leukemia.

CDR3 sequence reads: CASSLGPDNEQFF. The CDR3 bases are TGCGCCAGCAGCCTAGGCCCCGACAATGAGCAGTTCTTC. The chain uses TRBV5-1 and TRBJ2-1; D ambiguous. The CDR3 has 13 amino acids. Germline assignment: CDR1 SGHRS and CDR2 YFSETQ. V lost 4 bases to trimming and J lost 5 bases, with 10 bases between them.

CDR3 sequence: CASTGTGISYEQYF. The CDR3 nucleotides are TGTGCCAGCACTGGGACAGGTATCTCCTACGAGCAGTACTTC. The chain couples TRBV7-9 to TRBJ2-7, with TRBD1 identical over 8 bases. The V segment lost 7 bases and the J segment 0 bases; nucleotides outside the gene matches: 5. Germline assignment: CDR1 SEHNR and CDR2 FQNEAQ (reference sequence). The CDR3 length is 14 residues.

In its sample, this clonotype was seen a few times. The genes are TRBV28 and TRBJ1-1; 8 bases fit TRBD1. The V gene's germline CDR1 is MDHEN and CDR2 SYDVKM. The length of the CDR3 is 13 residues. J was trimmed by 6 bases and V by 4 bases; bases with no gene match: 4. The CDR3 DNA reads TGTGCCAGCAGTTCGCAGGGGGCGGCTGAAGCTTTCTTT. Its translation is CASSSQGAAEAFF.

The table lists this clonotype with many counts. J is TRBJ1-1 and V is TRBV29-1; D gene uncertain. CDR1 is SQVTM, CDR2 ANQGSEA, per germline. CDR3 length equals 13 residues. The V gene lost 7 bases and the J gene lost 0 bases, with 12 bases spanning the gap. The CDR3 reads CSALSDMNTEAFF. Here the CDR3 DNA reads TGCAGCGCGCTCAGTGACATGAACACTGAAGCTTTCTTT.

This clonotype was counted between two and nine times. The V and J genes are TRBV5-1 and TRBJ2-7, with 7 bases identical to TRBD1. V was pared by 4 bases and J by 3 bases, with 10 bases of the junction left unmatched. This CDR3 region has 15 residues. CDR1 is SGHRS, CDR2 YFSETQ, per germline. The CDR3 protein is CASSPRQGVGYEQYF. Here the CDR3 DNA reads TGCGCCAGCAGCCCTAGACAGGGAGTCGGCTACGAGCAGTACTTC.

This clonotype was observed at least ten times. The chain couples TRBV20-1 to TRBJ2-7; TRBD1 is a possible D gene (6 bases). Trimming took 4 bases from V and 0 from J, leaving 7 bases between them. CDR1 and CDR2 (germline): DFQATT, SNEGSKA (reference sequence). This CDR3 has 12 residues. The DNA for the CDR3 is TGCAGTGCTAACAGGGACTCCTACGAGCAGTACTTC. Amino acids: CSANRDSYEQYF.

The rearrangement links TRBV7-2 to TRBJ1-1, with 7 positions matching TRBD1. Germline-derived CDR1 and CDR2 are SGHTA and FQGNSA. The CDR3 is 14 amino acids. Unmatched junction bases numbered 6, after V lost 4 bases and J lost 4 bases. The chain's CDR3 is CASSSLTGSTEAFF. CDR3 nucleotides: TGTGCCAGCAGCTCCTTGACAGGGAGCACTGAAGCTTTCTTT.

Points on this clonotype: This may come from a read error, since a much larger clone is one base off. This chain links TRBV6-2 or TRBV6-3 with TRBJ2-7; weak D call: TRBD2 (6 bases). Germline assignment: CDR1 MNHEY and CDR2 SVGEGT. This CDR3 has 13 amino acids. The CDR3 here is CSSSLGLIYEQYF. For the CDR3, the DNA is TGTTCCAGCAGCCTGGGACTGATCTACGAGCAGTACTTC.

This chain uses TRBV30 with TRBJ1-2; a weak D match, TRBD1 (5 bases). There are 13 residues in the CDR3. Germline lookup yields CDR1 GTSNPN and CDR2 SVGIG (reference sequence). Trimming removed 8 bases at V and 4 bases at J, with 17 bases between. CDR3 region: CAILRQRIYGYTF. DNA of the CDR3: TGTGCCATACTACGACAGAGAATCTATGGCTACACCTTC.

In DNA, the CDR3 is TGTGCCAGCAGCTGGCCCCTGGGGCGGGGGGGCATGGCTAGCTCAGATACGCAGTATTTT. It encodes CASSWPLGRGGMASSDTQYF. V and J are TRBV11-2 and TRBJ2-3, with TRBD2 matching 9 bases. The J segment lost 4 bases and the V segment lost 4 bases, leaving 21 bases of the junction unmatched. The CDR3 runs to 20 residues. Germline-derived CDR1 and CDR2 are SGHAT and FQNNGV.

This clonotype appeared many times. J is TRBJ2-7 and V is TRBV20-1, with D unclear. The CDR3 is made up of 14 amino acids. Germline lookup yields CDR1 DFQATT and CDR2 SNEGSKA (reference sequence). The germline V and J ends were trimmed by 0 bases and 2 bases, with 11 bases remaining between them. This chain's CDR3 is CSARDRARTYEQYF. The CDR3 bases are TGCAGTGCTAGAGATAGGGCACGGACCTACGAGCAGTACTTC.

This clonotype has ten or more counts. At one end, the junction sequence differs from germline, possibly due to a read error. The V and J genes are TRBV29-1 and TRBJ2-5, with D perhaps matching TRBD1 or TRBD2 (5 bases each). The CDR3 consists of 13 residues. Germline V gene sequence: CDR1 SQVTM, CDR2 ANQGSEA. The chain's CDR3 is CSVQDTEGETQYF. In DNA, the CDR3 is TGCAGCGTTCAAGACACCGAGGGGGAGACCCAGTACTTC.

This clonotype was counted a few times. The chain combines TRBV24-1 with TRBJ2-5; no clear D gene. The CDR3 has 15 residues. CDR1 is KGHDR, CDR2 SFDVKD, per germline. Trimming took off 4 bases at V and 7 bases at J, with 18 bases between the two ends. The DNA of the CDR3 is TGTGCCACCAGTGACCCCCTTCCCGGTCCGGGGACCCAGTACTTC. This translates into CATSDPLPGPGTQYF.

The chain recombines TRBV5-1 with TRBJ1-5, with 11 positions matching TRBD1. Germline V gene lookup returns CDR1 SGHRS and CDR2 YFSETQ. This CDR3 is built from 16 residues. V trimming: 4 bases; J trimming: 6 bases; junction bases outside the gene matches: 9. CDR3 sequence (DNA): TGCGCCAGCAGCCGGACAGGGGGCGATTTAAGTCAGCCCCAGCATTTT. Amino acids: CASSRTGGDLSQPQHF.

This clonotype was observed at least ten times. The chain couples TRBV20-1 to TRBJ1-4; no firm D call. The CDR3 is made up of 14 amino acids. Germline V gene data show CDR1 as DFQATT and CDR2 as SNEGSKA (reference sequence). With 5 bases removed from V and 8 bases from J, the gap between germline ends came to 18 bases. Written as DNA, the CDR3 is TGCAGTGCTGCGGGCCCAAACAACTACGAAAAACTGTTTTTT. The encoded protein is CSAAGPNNYEKLFF.

This clonotype was observed a few times. The chain carries TRBV5-1 and TRBJ1-4, with a tentative D call TRBD1 (6 bases). The germline CDR1 and CDR2 sequences are SGHRS and YFSETQ. This CDR3 spans 16 amino acids. V was trimmed by 0 bases and J by 8 bases, leaving 17 bases between them. This CDR3 reads CASSLAEGGRNEKLFF. The DNA for the CDR3 is TGCGCCAGCAGCTTGGCCGAGGGGGGAAGAAACGAAAAACTGTTTTTT.

This clonotype was seen repeatedly, ten times or more. V is TRBV20-1 and J is TRBJ2-7; D perhaps matches TRBD1 (6 bases). The V end lost 4 bases, the J end lost 0 bases, and 13 bases lay between the germline ends. The CDR3 consists of 14 residues. CDR1 DFQATT and CDR2 SNEGSKA come from the germline V gene (reference sequence). CDR3 DNA: TGCAGTGCTACAGGACAGAGAAACTCCTACGAGCAGTACTTC. Translation gives CSATGQRNSYEQYF.

This clonotype was observed at least ten times. V gene TRBV29-1 combines with J gene TRBJ1-1; D is possibly TRBD1 (5 bases). The CDR3 has 16 residues. Trimming shortened V by 4 bases and J by 0 bases, and 18 bases separated the two germline ends. Germline V lookup: CDR1 SQVTM, CDR2 ANQGSEA. Written as DNA, the CDR3 is TGCAGCGTTGTAGTACAGGCCCGTTATATGAACACTGAAGCTTTCTTT. It is translated as CSVVVQARYMNTEAFF.

The sample holds one count of this clonotype. This clone may be a read error of a much larger clone one base away. V gene TRBV5-5 combines with J gene TRBJ2-3, with D possibly being TRBD1 (6 bases). Germline CDR1 SGHKS, CDR2 YYEKEE (reference sequence). The CDR3 spans 13 residues. The CDR3 nucleotides are TGTGCCAGCAGCCCGTCGACAGGAGATATGCAGTATTTT. Encoded protein: CASSPSTGDMQYF.

The V and J genes are TRBV15 and TRBJ1-1; 9 bases match TRBD1. Trimming removed 5 bases from V and 2 bases from J; junction bases left unmatched: 12. The CDR3 sequence is 17 residues long. Germline assignment: CDR1 LNHNV and CDR2 YYDKDF (reference sequence). DNA for the CDR3: TGTGCCACCAGCTTCCGATCCGGGACAGGGATCAACACTGAAGCTTTCTTT. It translates to CATSFRSGTGINTEAFF.

Details on this clonotype: A much bigger clone sits one base away, suggesting this may be a read error. V usage is TRBV10-3 and J usage is TRBJ1-1; maybe TRBD1 (6 bases). The germline V gene encodes CDR1 ENHRY and CDR2 SYGVKD. The CDR3 consists of 13 residues. The DNA for the CDR3 is TGTGCCACCAGTGGGGGGGCTCACACTGAAGCTTTCTTT. Residues: CATSGGAHTEAFF.

The V and J genes are TRBV4-1 and TRBJ1-2, with D unresolved. Germline-derived CDR1 and CDR2 are MGHRA and YSYEKL. Trimming cost V 6 bases and J 2 bases, with 13 bases left between them. This CDR3 is 14 amino acids long. CDR3 protein: CASRAAGRNYGYTF. CDR3 nucleotide sequence: TGCGCCAGCAGGGCGGCGGGAAGGAACTATGGCTACACCTTC.

V and J are TRBV27 and TRBJ1-4; D is uncertain. Trimming removed 2 bases at V and 3 bases at J, with 7 bases between. Germline values: CDR1 MNHEY, CDR2 SMNVEV (reference sequence). The CDR3 spans 14 residues. The DNA of the CDR3 is TGTGCCAGCAGTTTACGGGATGCTAATGAAAAACTGTTTTTT. This translates into CASSLRDANEKLFF.

This clonotype was seen only a few times. The J gene is TRBJ1-1, the V gene TRBV7-2; D is unclear. Germline assignment: CDR1 SGHTA and CDR2 FQGNSA. Trimming removed 5 bases at V and 7 bases at J, with 14 bases between. This CDR3 is 13 amino acids long. For the CDR3, the DNA is TGTGCCAGCAGCCGTACAAGGGTTAATGAAGCTTTCTTT. Translating gives CASSRTRVNEAFF.

This clonotype was seen a few times. The V gene is TRBV12-5, the J gene TRBJ2-5; unclear D gene. Germline CDR1 is LGHNT and CDR2 is FRNRAP. CDR3 length equals 14 residues. Trimming took off 4 bases at V and 1 base at J, with 10 bases between the two ends. CDR3 DNA: TGTGCTAGTGGTTCCCAGGTGCCCCAAGAGACCCAGTACTTC. Translated, it gives CASGSQVPQETQYF. Variable domain in full (rest from reference TRBV12-5 and TRBJ2-5): DARVTQTPRHKVTEMGQEVTMRCQPILGHNTVFWYRQTMMQGLELLAYFRNRAPLDDSGMPKDRFSAEMPDATLATLKIQPSEPRDSAVYFCASGSQVPQETQYFGPGTRLLVL.

There are many counts of this clonotype. The chain combines TRBV20-1 with TRBJ2-2; 9 nucleotides line up with TRBD1. CDR1 and CDR2 (germline): DFQATT, SNEGSKA (reference sequence). CDR3 length: 15 amino acids. The ends lost 6 bases at V and 6 bases at J; junction bases unmatched: 11. For the CDR3, the DNA is TGCAGTGCGGAACCGGGACAGGGTCGACCCGGGGAGCTGTTTTTT. This gives the protein CSAEPGQGRPGELFF.

The chain employs TRBV4-3 and TRBJ1-4, with D unresolved. V shed 2 bases and J shed 11 bases, with 6 bases lying between them. CDR1 LGHNA and CDR2 YSLEER come from the germline V gene. The CDR3 is 11 amino acids. The CDR3 DNA sequence: TGCGCCAGCAGCCAAACGGGGAAACTGTTTTTT. Translating it yields CASSQTGKLFF.

The V gene is TRBV9, the J gene TRBJ2-5, with 9 positions matching TRBD2. The CDR3 totals 17 residues. The V segment lost 0 bases and the J segment 1 base; nucleotides outside the gene matches: 7. CDR1 is SGDLS and CDR2 is YYNGEE in the germline V gene. The CDR3 DNA reads as TGTGCCAGCAGCGTAGGGTCTAGCGGGGTAGTCCAAGAGACCCAGTACTTC. Translated: CASSVGSSGVVQETQYF. Full variable domain (remainder filled in from reference TRBV9 and TRBJ2-5): DSGVTQTPKHLITATGQRVTLRCSPRSGDLSVYWYQQSLDQGLQFLIQYYNGEERAKGNILERFSAQQFPDLHSELNLSSLELGDSALYFCASSVGSSGVVQETQYFGPGTRLLVL.